The source of this T cell receptor beta chain is a study of shared clonotypes between healthy human individuals. Study summary: Donors consisted of two women and a few men between 18 and 49.

Method: immunoSEQ multiplex PCR; TCRdb's copy keeps in-frame clones and lacks some. This table holds more than 2,000,000 clones, about 92% found once. This clone was counted only a few times. Antigen specificity is unknown. The split of CD4+ cells yielded CD45RA+ naive and CD45RA-negative memory subsets. This CDR3 spans 12 amino acids. Germline V lookup: CDR1 GTSNPN, CDR2 SVGIG (reference sequence). Trimming at V came to 6 bases and at J to 7 bases, leaving 5 bases not matched to a gene. Study-level findings and limits: The genetic and exposure-history diversity represented was limited by few donors.

Input material: naive CD4+ T cells from PBMCs. Sample subset: CD45RA+ positively selected. The gene calls are TRBV30 and TRBJ1-5, with 8 positions matching TRBD1. This receptor was identified in a man aged 18 to 29 in good health. Some clones in this sample may be carry-over from other donors' samples. The CDR3 DNA sequence: TGTGCCTGTTCGACAGGGGTGCAGCCCCAGCATTTT. This gives the protein CACSTGVQPQHF.